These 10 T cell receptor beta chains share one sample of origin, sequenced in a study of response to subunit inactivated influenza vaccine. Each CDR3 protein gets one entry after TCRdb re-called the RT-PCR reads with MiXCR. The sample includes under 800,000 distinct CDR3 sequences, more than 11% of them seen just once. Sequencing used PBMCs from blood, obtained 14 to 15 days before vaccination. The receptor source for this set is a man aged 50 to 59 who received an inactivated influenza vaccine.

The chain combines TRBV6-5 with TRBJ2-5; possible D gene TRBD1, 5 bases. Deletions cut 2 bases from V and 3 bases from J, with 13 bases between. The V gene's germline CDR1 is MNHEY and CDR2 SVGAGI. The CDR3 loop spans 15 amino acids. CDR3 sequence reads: CASSYVQGWEETQYF. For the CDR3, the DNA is TGTGCCAGCAGTTACGTCCAGGGATGGGAAGAGACCCAGTACTTC.

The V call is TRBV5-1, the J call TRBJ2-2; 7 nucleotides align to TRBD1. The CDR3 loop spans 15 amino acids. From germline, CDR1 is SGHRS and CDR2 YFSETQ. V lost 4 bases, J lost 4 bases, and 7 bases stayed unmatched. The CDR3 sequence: CASSPGTELTGELFF. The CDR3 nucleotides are TGCGCCAGCAGCCCCGGGACAGAACTCACCGGGGAGCTGTTTTTT.

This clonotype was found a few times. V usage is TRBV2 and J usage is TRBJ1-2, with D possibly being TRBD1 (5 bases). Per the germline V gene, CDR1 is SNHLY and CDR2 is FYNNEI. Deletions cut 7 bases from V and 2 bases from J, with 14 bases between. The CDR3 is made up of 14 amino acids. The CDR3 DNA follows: TGTGCCAGCATCGTCGGCGACAGCAACTATGGCTACACCTTC. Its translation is CASIVGDSNYGYTF.

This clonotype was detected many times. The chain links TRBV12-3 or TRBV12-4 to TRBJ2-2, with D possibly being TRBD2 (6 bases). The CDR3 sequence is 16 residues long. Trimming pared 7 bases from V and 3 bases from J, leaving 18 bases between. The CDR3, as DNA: TGTGCCAGCATCAACAATTGGGGGGAATACACCGGGGAGCTGTTTTTT. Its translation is CASINNWGEYTGELFF.

CDR3 in DNA: TGCAGTGCTAGAGATCTTGGCTCGCTAAATGAGCAGTTCTTC. It yields the protein CSARDLGSLNEQFF. The rearrangement links TRBV20-1 to TRBJ2-1; D is unclear. This CDR3 has 14 amino acids. The germline V gene has CDR1 DFQATT and CDR2 SNEGSKA (reference sequence). Trimming removed 0 bases at V and 7 bases at J, with 13 bases between.

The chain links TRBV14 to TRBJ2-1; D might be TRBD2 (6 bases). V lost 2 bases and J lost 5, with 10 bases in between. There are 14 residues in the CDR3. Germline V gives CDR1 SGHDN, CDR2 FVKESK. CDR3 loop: CASSQFRGNNEQFF. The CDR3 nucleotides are TGTGCCAGCAGCCAATTTCGGGGGAACAATGAGCAGTTCTTC. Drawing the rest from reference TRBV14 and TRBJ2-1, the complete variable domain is EAGVTQFPSHSVIEKGQTVTLRCDPISGHDNLYWYRRVMGKEIKFLLHFVKESKQDESGMPNNRFLAERTGGTYSTLKVQPAELEDSGVYFCASSQFRGNNEQFFGPGTRLTVL.

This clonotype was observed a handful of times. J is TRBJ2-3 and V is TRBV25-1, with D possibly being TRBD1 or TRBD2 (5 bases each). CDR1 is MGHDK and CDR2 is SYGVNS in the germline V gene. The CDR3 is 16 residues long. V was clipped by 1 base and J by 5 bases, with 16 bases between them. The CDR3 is CASSELRLGVGDTQYF. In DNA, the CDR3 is TGTGCCAGCAGTGAATTACGACTGGGGGTAGGAGATACGCAGTATTTT.

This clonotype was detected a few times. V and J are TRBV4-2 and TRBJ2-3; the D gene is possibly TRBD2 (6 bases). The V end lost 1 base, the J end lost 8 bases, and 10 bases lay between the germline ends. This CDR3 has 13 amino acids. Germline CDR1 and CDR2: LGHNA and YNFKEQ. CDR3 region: CASSQGDGGTQYF. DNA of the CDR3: TGTGCCAGCAGCCAAGGAGACGGGGGTACGCAGTATTTT.

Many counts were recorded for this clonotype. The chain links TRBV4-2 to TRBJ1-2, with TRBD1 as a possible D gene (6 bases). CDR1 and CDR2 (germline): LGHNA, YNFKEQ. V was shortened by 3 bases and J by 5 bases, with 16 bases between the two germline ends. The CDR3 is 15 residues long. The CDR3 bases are TGTGCCAGCAGCCAGGACAGAATCTTCCTTTATGGCTACACCTTC. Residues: CASSQDRIFLYGYTF.

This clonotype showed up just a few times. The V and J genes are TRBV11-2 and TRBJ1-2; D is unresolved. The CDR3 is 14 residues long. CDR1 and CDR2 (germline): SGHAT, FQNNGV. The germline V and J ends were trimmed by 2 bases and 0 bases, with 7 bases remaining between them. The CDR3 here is CASSLNPTNYGYTF. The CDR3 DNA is TGTGCCAGCAGCTTAAACCCCACTAACTATGGCTACACCTTC. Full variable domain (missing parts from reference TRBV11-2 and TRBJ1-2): EAGVAQSPRYKIIEKRQSVAFWCNPISGHATLYWYQQILGQGPKLLIQFQNNGVVDDSQLPKDRFSAERLKGVDSTLKIQPAKLEDSAVYLCASSLNPTNYGYTFGSGTRLTVV.